These 22 T cell receptor beta chains originate from one sample sequenced in a study of shared T cell receptors in the human thymus. The table came from immunoSEQ multiplex PCR; TCRdb's copy has only in-frame clones and leaves some out. The sample includes approximately 760,000 clones, 80% to 90% of them seen just once. These sequences were also reported in another study, on human thymus T cells.

The sample comprised thymocytes. Receptor source: a girl less than two years old with a congenital heart defect.

The J gene is TRBJ2-4, the V gene TRBV15, with 9 bases that match TRBD1. There are 16 residues in the CDR3. J gave up 5 bases and V 3 bases, and 8 bases lay outside the gene matches. Germline loops: CDR1 LNHNV, CDR2 YYDKDF (reference sequence). The CDR3 DNA sequence: TGTGCCACCAGCAGTACAGGGGGCCAAGGGCAAAACATTCAGTACTTC. It encodes CATSSTGGQGQNIQYF.

This chain uses TRBV29-1 with TRBJ2-1; D unresolved. V lost 6 bases to trimming and J lost 8 bases, with 8 bases between them. CDR1 and CDR2 from the germline V gene are SQVTM and ANQGSEA. The CDR3 spans 10 residues. The CDR3 bases are TGCAGCGTGGAGTCCGATGAGCAGTTCTTC. Protein: CSVESDEQFF.

This clone was seen a handful of times. The rearrangement links TRBV5-1 to TRBJ1-2; D is unclear. CDR3 size: 15 residues. The V and J ends lost 4 bases and 0 bases respectively, with 13 bases between them. Germline V gene sequence: CDR1 SGHRS, CDR2 YFSETQ. CDR3 DNA sequence: TGCGCCAGCAGCCGCGGGATTAAAGCTAACTATGGCTACACCTTC. It encodes CASSRGIKANYGYTF.

The chain is built from TRBV29-1 and TRBJ1-2, with D tentatively TRBD1 (5 bases). This CDR3 is built from 14 residues. The germline V gene encodes CDR1 SQVTM and CDR2 ANQGSEA. Trimming left V 2 bases short and J 4 bases short, with 14 bases between. The CDR3 here is CSVERQGVIYGYTF. The CDR3 DNA sequence: TGCAGCGTTGAACGGCAGGGTGTCATCTATGGCTACACCTTC. The full variable domain, its missing parts supplied by reference TRBV29-1 and TRBJ1-2, is SAVISQKPSRDICQRGTSLTIQCQVDSQVTMMFWYRQQPGQSLTLIATANQGSEATYESGFVIDKFPISRPNLTFSTLTVSNMSPEDSSIYLCSVERQGVIYGYTFGSGTRLTVV.

This chain links TRBV7-8 with TRBJ1-5, with D possibly matching TRBD1 (5 bases). Trimming stripped 1 base from V and 3 bases from J, with 13 bases between. The CDR3 sequence is 16 residues long. CDR1 and CDR2 (germline): SGHVS, FQNEAQ. The CDR3 spells CASSLGTPWVNQPQHF. The CDR3 coding sequence is TGTGCCAGCAGCTTAGGGACACCATGGGTCAATCAGCCCCAGCATTTT.

This chain uses TRBV28 with TRBJ1-2, with a weak D call TRBD1 (5 bases). Per the germline V gene, CDR1 is MDHEN and CDR2 is SYDVKM. Between the trimmed V and J ends, which lost 10 bases and 4 bases, there was a span of 13 bases. The CDR3 is made up of 12 amino acids. In nucleotides, the CDR3 is TGTGCCACGACGGACATCTTCTATGGCTACACCTTC. It codes for CATTDIFYGYTF.

The J gene is TRBJ2-3, the V gene TRBV4-1; the match to TRBD1 covers 10 bases. Per germline, CDR1 MGHRA and CDR2 YSYEKL. The CDR3 runs to 18 residues. V gave up 4 bases and J gave up 10 bases; unmatched junction bases: 20. CDR3 DNA sequence: TGCGCCAGCAGCCGAAACGCTCGTGGTCCGTCGGACAGGGGGGCGCAGTATTTT. It codes for CASSRNARGPSDRGAQYF.

This clone was seen more than once but under ten times. This chain connects TRBV28 to TRBJ1-1; the match to TRBD1 covers 7 bases. Per the germline V gene, CDR1 is MDHEN and CDR2 is SYDVKM. This CDR3 spans 16 amino acids. Trimming took 4 bases from V and 0 from J; bases not matched to a gene: 8. The CDR3 DNA is TGTGCCAGCAGTTACACTCGACAGGGCCTGAACACTGAAGCTTTCTTT. Encoded protein: CASSYTRQGLNTEAFF.

The V call is TRBV5-1, the J call TRBJ1-5, with TRBD1 as a possible D gene (5 bases). Trimming took 0 bases from V and 5 from J, leaving 12 bases between them. The germline V gene has CDR1 SGHRS and CDR2 YFSETQ. The CDR3 extends over 15 amino acids. Written as DNA, the CDR3 is TGCGCCAGCAGCTTGGAGGGGAGGTCGGATCAGCCCCAGCATTTT. It translates to CASSLEGRSDQPQHF.

CDR3 DNA sequence: TGTGCCAGCAGCTTGATAACAGGGGGCGCGTGGGGACAATGGCTGTACACCTTC. Translating gives CASSLITGGAWGQWLYTF. The chain joins TRBV7-9 to TRBJ1-2; 9 nucleotides align to TRBD1. CDR1 and CDR2 from the germline V gene are SEHNR and FQNEAQ (reference sequence). The CDR3 totals 18 residues. The junction had 22 bases not matched to a gene; V was cut back by 3 bases and J by 11 bases. Full variable domain (outside the CDR3, taken from reference TRBV7-9 and TRBJ1-2): DTGVSQNPRHKITKRGQNVTFRCDPISEHNRLYWYRQTLGQGPEFLTYFQNEAQLEKSRLLSDRFSAERPKGSFSTLEIQRTEQGDSAMYLCASSLITGGAWGQWLYTFGSGTRLTVV.

This chain links TRBV5-1 with TRBJ2-5; maybe TRBD2 (5 bases). Germline V lookup: CDR1 SGHRS, CDR2 YFSETQ. V lost 4 bases to trimming and J lost 1 base, with 20 bases between them. The CDR3 is 17 amino acids. The CDR3 sequence is CASSANHSFAGQETQYF. The CDR3 DNA sequence: TGCGCCAGCAGCGCGAACCATAGCTTCGCGGGCCAAGAGACCCAGTACTTC.

The table lists this clone with a few counts. The V call is TRBV7-9, the J call TRBJ1-2; no firm D call. Trimming shortened V by 2 bases and J by 1 base, and 5 bases separated the two germline ends. CDR3 length: 13 residues. CDR1 is SEHNR, CDR2 FQNEAQ, per germline (reference sequence). The CDR3 loop reads CASSLQVNYGYTF. For the CDR3, the DNA is TGTGCCAGCAGCTTACAGGTTAACTATGGCTACACCTTC.

This chain joins TRBV6-4 and TRBJ2-3; the D gene is possibly TRBD1 (5 bases). The germline gives CDR1 MRHNA, CDR2 SNTAGT. The V and J ends lost 5 bases and 0 bases respectively, with 15 bases between them. The CDR3 runs to 16 residues. Here the CDR3 DNA reads TGTGCCAGCAGTACAGACAGAGCAACGAGCACAGATACGCAGTATTTT. Protein: CASSTDRATSTDTQYF.

The V gene is TRBV6-5, the J gene TRBJ2-1, with 9 bases matching TRBD2. The junction had 6 bases not matched to a gene; V was cut back by 7 bases and J by 2 bases. This CDR3 is built from 15 residues. Germline-derived CDR1 and CDR2 are MNHEY and SVGAGI. The DNA of the CDR3 is TGTGCCAGCACCTTGAGCGGGGGGCCCTACAATGAGCAGTTCTTC. This translates into CASTLSGGPYNEQFF.

The gene calls are TRBV11-2 and TRBJ2-5, with D possibly being TRBD1 (5 bases). This CDR3 is built from 15 residues. V lost 7 bases to trimming and J lost 3 bases, with 18 bases between them. Germline assignment: CDR1 SGHAT and CDR2 FQNNGV. CDR3 region: CASITQGRSEETQYF. In DNA, the CDR3 is TGTGCCAGCATTACCCAGGGTAGGAGTGAAGAGACCCAGTACTTC.

This clone has a handful of counts. This chain joins TRBV5-5 and TRBJ1-3; 12 bases agree with TRBD1. There are 12 residues in the CDR3. CDR1 and CDR2 (germline): SGHKS, YYEKEE (reference sequence). The J segment lost 11 bases and the V segment lost 4 bases, leaving 1 base of the junction unmatched. The chain's CDR3 is CASSRDRGPIYF. The CDR3 coding sequence is TGTGCCAGCAGCCGGGACAGGGGGCCCATATATTTT.

The CDR3: CASSPLVAGINYGYTF. In nucleotides, the CDR3 is TGTGCCAGCAGCCCCCTGGTGGCAGGGATAAACTATGGCTACACCTTC. The chain combines TRBV5-6 with TRBJ1-2; the D gene is possibly TRBD1 (5 bases). Per the germline V gene, CDR1 is SGHDT and CDR2 is YYEEEE. CDR3 size: 16 residues. Trimming removed 4 bases at V and 2 bases at J, with 18 bases between.

V usage is TRBV4-2 and J usage is TRBJ1-2; D not resolved. Germline V gene data show CDR1 as LGHNA and CDR2 as YNFKEQ. The V and J ends lost 0 bases and 5 bases respectively, with 25 bases between them. This CDR3 has 19 residues. CDR3 sequence (DNA): TGTGCCAGCAGCCAAGAAGACAAAGCCGTACCTTTTAATCCTTATGGCTACACCTTC. As protein: CASSQEDKAVPFNPYGYTF.

The V and J genes are TRBV5-1 and TRBJ2-1; D might be TRBD1 (6 bases). The V end was cut by 9 bases, the J end by 3 bases, with 10 bases between. The CDR3 has 12 amino acids. In germline, CDR1 is SGHRS, CDR2 YFSETQ. CDR3 coding DNA: TGCGCCACGACAGGTAGCTACAATGAGCAGTTCTTC. It encodes CATTGSYNEQFF.

This clone was recorded once. V usage is TRBV7-3 and J usage is TRBJ1-2, with 7 bases fitting TRBD1. The CDR3 length is 13 residues. Germline values: CDR1 SGHTA, CDR2 FQGTGA. Trimming at V came to 3 bases and at J to 6 bases, leaving 4 bases not matched to a gene. This CDR3 reads CASSLAGGNGYTF. The CDR3 DNA sequence: TGTGCCAGCAGCTTGGCAGGGGGTAATGGCTACACCTTC. Full variable domain (outside the CDR3, taken from reference TRBV7-3 and TRBJ1-2): GAGVSQTPSNKVTEKGKYVELRCDPISGHTALYWYRQSLGQGPEFLIYFQGTGAADDSGLPNDRFFAVRPEGSVSTLKIQRTERGDSAVYLCASSLAGGNGYTFGSGTRLTVV.

The rearrangement links TRBV27 to TRBJ1-1, with a tentative D call TRBD1 (6 bases). Between the trimmed V and J ends, which lost 5 bases and 6 bases, there was a span of 19 bases. Germline V lookup: CDR1 MNHEY, CDR2 SMNVEV (reference sequence). The CDR3 extends over 15 amino acids. The CDR3 is CASSRQGPTFSEAFF. The CDR3 DNA follows: TGTGCCAGCAGTCGGCAGGGGCCGACGTTCTCTGAAGCTTTCTTT.

The chain carries TRBV13 and TRBJ2-1, with 7 bases fitting TRBD1. With V trimmed by 6 bases and J by 1 base, 12 bases remained unmatched. Germline lookup yields CDR1 PRHDT and CDR2 FYEKMQ (reference sequence). CDR3 size: 17 residues. The CDR3 DNA is TGTGCCAGCAGGCGACAGGGTTCCCCCCTTTCCTACAATGAGCAGTTCTTC. The encoded protein is CASRRQGSPLSYNEQFF.